Sequencing of this T cell receptor beta chain was carried out in a study of blood T cell repertoires in COVID-19. On the study more broadly: The origin of the acute and convalescent COVID-19 samples was the United States, Italy and Spain. The cDNA or gDNA used as material had been derived from T cells, B-cell-depleted T cells, or PBMCs.

As handled by the study authors: Estimation of nucleated cell counts relied on the amplification of reference gene primers. The protocol was immunoSEQ multiplex PCR, while the TCRdb copy is restricted to in-frame clones and leaves out a portion. Clonal size and the V and J genes are those of that table, whereas D and trimming came from the DNA. The table includes over 120,000 clones, 88% detected once. This receptor was taken from a man aged 65-85 years with acute or convalescent COVID-19. The material sequenced was peripheral blood.

The CDR3 here is CASSQVEGGAFF. CDR3 bases: TGTGCCAGCAGCCAAGTAGAAGGGGGAGCTTTCTTT. The chain recombines TRBV3-1 (or the pseudogene TRBV3-2) with TRBJ1-1; possibly TRBD1 for D (6 bases). From germline, CDR1 is LGHDT and CDR2 YNNKEL (reference sequence). The CDR3 extends over 12 amino acids. V lost 1 base and J 10 bases, leaving 10 bases between the germline ends.